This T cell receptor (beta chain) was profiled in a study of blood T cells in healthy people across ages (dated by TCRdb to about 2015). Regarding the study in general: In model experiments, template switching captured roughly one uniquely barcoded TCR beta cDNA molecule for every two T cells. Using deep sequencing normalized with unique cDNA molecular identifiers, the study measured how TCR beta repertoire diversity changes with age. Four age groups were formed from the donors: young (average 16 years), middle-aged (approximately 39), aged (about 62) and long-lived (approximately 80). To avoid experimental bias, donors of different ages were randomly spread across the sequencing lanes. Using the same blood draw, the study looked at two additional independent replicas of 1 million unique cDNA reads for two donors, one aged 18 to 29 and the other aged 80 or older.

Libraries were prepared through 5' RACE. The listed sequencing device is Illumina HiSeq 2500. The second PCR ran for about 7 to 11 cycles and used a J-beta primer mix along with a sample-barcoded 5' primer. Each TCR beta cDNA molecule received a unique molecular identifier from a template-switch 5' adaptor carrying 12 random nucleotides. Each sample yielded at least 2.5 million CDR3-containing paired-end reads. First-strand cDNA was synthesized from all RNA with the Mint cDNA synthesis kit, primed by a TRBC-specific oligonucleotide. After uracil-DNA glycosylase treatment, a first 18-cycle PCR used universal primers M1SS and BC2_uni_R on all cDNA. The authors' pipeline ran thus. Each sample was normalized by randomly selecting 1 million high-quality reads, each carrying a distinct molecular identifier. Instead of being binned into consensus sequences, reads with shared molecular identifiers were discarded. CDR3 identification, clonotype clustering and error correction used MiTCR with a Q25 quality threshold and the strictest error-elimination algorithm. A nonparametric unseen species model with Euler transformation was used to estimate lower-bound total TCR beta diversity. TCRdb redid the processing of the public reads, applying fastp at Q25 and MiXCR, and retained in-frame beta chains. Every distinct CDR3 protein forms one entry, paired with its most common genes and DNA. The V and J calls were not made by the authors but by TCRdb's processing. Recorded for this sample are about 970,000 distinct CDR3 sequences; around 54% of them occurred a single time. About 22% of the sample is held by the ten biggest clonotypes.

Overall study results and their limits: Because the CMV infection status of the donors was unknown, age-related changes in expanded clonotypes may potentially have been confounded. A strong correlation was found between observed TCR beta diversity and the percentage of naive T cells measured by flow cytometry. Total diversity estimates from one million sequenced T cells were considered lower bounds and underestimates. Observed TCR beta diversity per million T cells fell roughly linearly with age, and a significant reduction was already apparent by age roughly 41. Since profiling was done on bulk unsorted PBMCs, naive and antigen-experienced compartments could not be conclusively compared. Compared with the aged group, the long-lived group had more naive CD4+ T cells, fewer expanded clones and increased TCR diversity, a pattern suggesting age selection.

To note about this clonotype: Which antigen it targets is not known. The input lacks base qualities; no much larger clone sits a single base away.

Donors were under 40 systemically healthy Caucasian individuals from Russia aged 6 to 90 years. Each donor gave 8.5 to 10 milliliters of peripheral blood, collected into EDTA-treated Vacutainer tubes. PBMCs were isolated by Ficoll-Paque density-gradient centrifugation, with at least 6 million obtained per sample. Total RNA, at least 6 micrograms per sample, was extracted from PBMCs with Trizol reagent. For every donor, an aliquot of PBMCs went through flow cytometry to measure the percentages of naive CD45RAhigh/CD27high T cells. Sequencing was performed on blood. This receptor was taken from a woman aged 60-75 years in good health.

The CDR3 in this case is CASRETGVADTQYF. The sequenced DNA: TGTGCCAGCAGGGAAACAGGGGTCGCAGATACGCAGTATTTT. The receptor chain draws on TRBV6-5 and TRBJ2-3, with 7 bases in between that match TRBD1. The junction shows trimming of 6 bases on V and 4 bases on J, and the gene matches do not reach 7 bases of it. Looking up the germline V gene yields CDR1 MNHEY and CDR2 SVGAGI. From the cysteine up to the phenylalanine, the CDR3 has a length of 14 residues. The read is trimmed to its CDR3 DNA, 42 bases read in frame from base 1.